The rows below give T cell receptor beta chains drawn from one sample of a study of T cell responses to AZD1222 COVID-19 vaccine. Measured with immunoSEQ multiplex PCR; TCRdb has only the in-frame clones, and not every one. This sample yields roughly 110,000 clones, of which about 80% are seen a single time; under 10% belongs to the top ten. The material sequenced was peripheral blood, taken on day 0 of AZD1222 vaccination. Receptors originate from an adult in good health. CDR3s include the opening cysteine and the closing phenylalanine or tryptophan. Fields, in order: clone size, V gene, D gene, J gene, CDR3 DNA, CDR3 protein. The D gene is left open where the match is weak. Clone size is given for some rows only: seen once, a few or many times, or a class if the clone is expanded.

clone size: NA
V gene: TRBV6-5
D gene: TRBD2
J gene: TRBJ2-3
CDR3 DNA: TGTGCCAGTGGACTAGCGGGGGCCACAGATACGCAGTATTTT
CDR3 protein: CASGLAGATDTQYF

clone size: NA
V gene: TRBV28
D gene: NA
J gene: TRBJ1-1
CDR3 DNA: TGTGCCAGCAGCCCAGGACGGTTAGTAGCTTTCTTT
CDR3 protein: CASSPGRLVAFF

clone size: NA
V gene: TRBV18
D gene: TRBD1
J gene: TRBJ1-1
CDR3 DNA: TGTGCCAGCTCACCAGTCCAGGGGGCGTTAAACACTGAAGCTTTCTTT
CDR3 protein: CASSPVQGALNTEAFF

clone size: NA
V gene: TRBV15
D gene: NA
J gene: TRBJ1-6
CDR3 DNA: TGTGCCACCAGCAGAGATGCCAGCTCCTATAATTCACCCCTCCACTTT
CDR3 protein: CATSRDASSYNSPLHF

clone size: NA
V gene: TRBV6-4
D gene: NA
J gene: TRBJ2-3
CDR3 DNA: TGTGCCAGCAGGAAGCAGGGGACGCAGTATTTT
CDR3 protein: CASRKQGTQYF

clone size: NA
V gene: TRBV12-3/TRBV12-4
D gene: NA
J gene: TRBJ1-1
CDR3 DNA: TGTGCCAGCAGTTTAAATACGGGGGGGGACGCTTTCTTT
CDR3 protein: CASSLNTGGDAFF

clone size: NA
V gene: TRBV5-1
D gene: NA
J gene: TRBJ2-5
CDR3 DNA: TGCGCCAGCAGCCTTAGGACAGTGGGATACCAAGAGACCCAGTACTTC
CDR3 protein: CASSLRTVGYQETQYF

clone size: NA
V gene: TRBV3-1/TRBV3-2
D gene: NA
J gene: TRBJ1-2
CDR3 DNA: TGTGCCAGCAGCCAGGTCGGGAGCGATGGCTACACCTTC
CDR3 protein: CASSQVGSDGYTF

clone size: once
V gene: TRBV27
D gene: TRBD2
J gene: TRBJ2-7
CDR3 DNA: TGTGCCAGCAGTGATCTAGCGGGAGGGTACGAGCAGTACTTC
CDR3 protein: CASSDLAGGYEQYF

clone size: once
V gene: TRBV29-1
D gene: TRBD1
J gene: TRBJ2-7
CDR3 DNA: TGCAGCGTTGAAGCAACCGGGACAGATTCCTACGAGCAGTACTTC
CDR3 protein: CSVEATGTDSYEQYF

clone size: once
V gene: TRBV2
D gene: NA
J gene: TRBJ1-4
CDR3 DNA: TGTGCCAGCAGTGAGGGATGGGATGAAAAACTGTTTTTT
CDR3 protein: CASSEGWDEKLFF

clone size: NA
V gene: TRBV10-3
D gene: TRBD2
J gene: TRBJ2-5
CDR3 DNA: TGTGCCATCAGTTCAGCGGGGGGCTCCCAAGAGACCCAGTACTTC
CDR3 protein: CAISSAGGSQETQYF

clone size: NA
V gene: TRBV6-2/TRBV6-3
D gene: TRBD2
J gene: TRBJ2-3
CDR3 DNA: TGTGCCAGCAGTTACGACGTTACGGGGGGGCCAGATACGCAGTATTTT
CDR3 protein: CASSYDVTGGPDTQYF

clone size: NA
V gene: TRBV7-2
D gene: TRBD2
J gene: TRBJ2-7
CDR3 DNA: TGTGCCAGCAGCTTAGGTGCGGCTAGCGGGGCCAGAGAGCAGTACTTC
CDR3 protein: CASSLGAASGAREQYF

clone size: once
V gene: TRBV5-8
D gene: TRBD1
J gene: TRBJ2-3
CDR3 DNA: TGTGCCAGCACTAGACAGGGTCCGTATTTT
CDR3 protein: CASTRQGPYF

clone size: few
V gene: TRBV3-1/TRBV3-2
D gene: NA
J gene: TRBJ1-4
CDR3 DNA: TGTGCCAGCAGCCAAGATCTCGGAGCAAGTGAAAAACTGTTTTTT
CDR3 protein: CASSQDLGASEKLFF

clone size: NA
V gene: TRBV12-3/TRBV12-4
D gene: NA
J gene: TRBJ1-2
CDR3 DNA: TGTGCCAGCAGAACGGAAGTTGGAGGCTACACCTTC
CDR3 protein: CASRTEVGGYTF

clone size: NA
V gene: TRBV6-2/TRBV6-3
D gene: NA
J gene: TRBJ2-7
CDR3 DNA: TGTGCCAGCAGTTTGGGCAGCCCATCCTACGAGCAGTACTTC
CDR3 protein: CASSLGSPSYEQYF

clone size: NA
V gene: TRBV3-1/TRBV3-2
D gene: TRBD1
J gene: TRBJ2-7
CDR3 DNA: TGTGCCAGCAGCCCGATTGGACAGGGCCGCGAGCAGTACTTC
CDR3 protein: CASSPIGQGREQYF

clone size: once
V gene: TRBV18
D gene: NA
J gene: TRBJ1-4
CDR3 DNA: TGTGCCAGCTCACCAATCCCAATTTTTGGTACTAATGAAAAACTGTTTTTT
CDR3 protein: CASSPIPIFGTNEKLFF

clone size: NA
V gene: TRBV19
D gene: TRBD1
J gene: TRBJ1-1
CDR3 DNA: TGTGCCAGTAGTGCCCAGGCAGGGGGCACTGAAGCTTTCTTT
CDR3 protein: CASSAQAGGTEAFF

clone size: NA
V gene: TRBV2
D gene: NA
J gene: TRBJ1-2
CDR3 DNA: TGTGCCAGCACCCTTTCCAGGGCCCTCTATGGCTACACCTTC
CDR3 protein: CASTLSRALYGYTF

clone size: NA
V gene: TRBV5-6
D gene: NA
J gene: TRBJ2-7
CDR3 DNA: TGTGCCAGCAGCTTGGGAGGGGTCACCTACGAGCAGTACTTC
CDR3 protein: CASSLGGVTYEQYF

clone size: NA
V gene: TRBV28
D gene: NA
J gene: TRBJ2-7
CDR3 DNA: TGTGCCAGCAGTTTAGGGGGACGTCTAAACTACGAGCAGTACTTC
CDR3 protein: CASSLGGRLNYEQYF

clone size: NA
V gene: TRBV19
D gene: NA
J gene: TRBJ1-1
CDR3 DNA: TGTGCCAGTAGTATATGGGAAAAGACTGAAGCTTTCTTT
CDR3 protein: CASSIWEKTEAFF

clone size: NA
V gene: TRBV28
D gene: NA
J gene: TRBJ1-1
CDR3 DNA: TGTGCCAGCAGTTTAATGAACACTGAAGCTTTCTTT
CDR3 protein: CASSLMNTEAFF

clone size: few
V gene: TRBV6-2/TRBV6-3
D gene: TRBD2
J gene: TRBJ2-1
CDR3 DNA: TGTGCCAGCAGTAGACTAGCGGAGCTCAATGAGCAGTTCTTC
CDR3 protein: CASSRLAELNEQFF

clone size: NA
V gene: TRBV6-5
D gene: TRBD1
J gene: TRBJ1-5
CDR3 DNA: TGTGCCAGCACCGACAGGGTGGGGGATCAGCCCCAGCATTTT
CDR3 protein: CASTDRVGDQPQHF

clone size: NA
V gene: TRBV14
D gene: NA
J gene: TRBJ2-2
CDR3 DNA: TGTGCCAGCAGCCAAGCGAGTTCTGGGGAGCTGTTTTTT
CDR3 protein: CASSQASSGELFF

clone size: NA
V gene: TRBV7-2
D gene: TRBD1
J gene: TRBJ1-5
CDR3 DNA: TGTGCCAGCAGCTCGGACAGGGTGGGCCAGCCCCAGCATTTT
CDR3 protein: CASSSDRVGQPQHF

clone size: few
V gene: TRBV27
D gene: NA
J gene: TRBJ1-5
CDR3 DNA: TGTGCCAGCAGTTTAAATGGAGGTCAGGGCCTTAATCAGCCCCAGCATTTT
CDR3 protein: CASSLNGGQGLNQPQHF

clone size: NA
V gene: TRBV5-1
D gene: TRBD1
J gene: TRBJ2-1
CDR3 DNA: TGCGCCAGCAGCTTCGACAGGGGGCCCTACAATGAGCAGTTCTTC
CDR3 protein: CASSFDRGPYNEQFF

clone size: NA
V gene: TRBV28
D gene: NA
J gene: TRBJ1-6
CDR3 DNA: TGTGCCAGCAGTTTGGGCACTAGCACTTCACCCCTCCACTTT
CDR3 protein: CASSLGTSTSPLHF

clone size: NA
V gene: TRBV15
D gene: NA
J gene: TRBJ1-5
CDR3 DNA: TGTGCCACCAGTCGAACAGGGCGGCGCAATCAGCCCCAGCATTTT
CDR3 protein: CATSRTGRRNQPQHF

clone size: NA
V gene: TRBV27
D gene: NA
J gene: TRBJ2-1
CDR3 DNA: TGTGCCAGCAGTTTATCCTGGGGCAGCCCTGGGAATGAGCAGTTCTTC
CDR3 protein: CASSLSWGSPGNEQFF

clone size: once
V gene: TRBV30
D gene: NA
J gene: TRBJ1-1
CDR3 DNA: TGTGCCTGGAGTGTACGGCTGAACACTGAAGCTTTCTTT
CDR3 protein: CAWSVRLNTEAFF

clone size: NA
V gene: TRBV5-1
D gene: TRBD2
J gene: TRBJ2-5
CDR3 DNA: TGCGCCAGCAGCACGGGACTAGCGGGAGGTGAGACCCAGTACTTC
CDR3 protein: CASSTGLAGGETQYF

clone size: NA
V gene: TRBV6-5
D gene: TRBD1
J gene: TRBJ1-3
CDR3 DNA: TGTGCCAGCCGTTGGACAGGGGGGGGTGGAAACACCATATATTTT
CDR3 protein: CASRWTGGGGNTIYF

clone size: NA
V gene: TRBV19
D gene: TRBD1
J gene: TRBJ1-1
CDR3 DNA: TGTGCCACTATAGAGAGGGGGCGGATCACTGAAGCTTTCTTT
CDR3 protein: CATIERGRITEAFF

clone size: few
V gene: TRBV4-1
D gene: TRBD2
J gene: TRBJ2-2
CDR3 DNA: TGCGCCAGCAGCCAAGAGTGGACTAGCGGTCCGACCGGGGAGCTGTTTTTT
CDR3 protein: CASSQEWTSGPTGELFF

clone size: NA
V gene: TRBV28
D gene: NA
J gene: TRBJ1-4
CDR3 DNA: TGTGCCAGCAGTTTAGTACAGGGTGGACTGTTTTTT
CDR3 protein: CASSLVQGGLFF

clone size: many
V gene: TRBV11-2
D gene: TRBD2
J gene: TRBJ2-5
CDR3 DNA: TGTGCCAGCAGCTTAGGAAGCGGGGGCCCCCAAGAGACCCAGTACTTC
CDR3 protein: CASSLGSGGPQETQYF

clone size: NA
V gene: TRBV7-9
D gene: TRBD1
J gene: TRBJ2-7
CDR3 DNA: TGTGCCAGCAGCGGGACAGACTCCTACGAGCAGTACTTC
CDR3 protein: CASSGTDSYEQYF

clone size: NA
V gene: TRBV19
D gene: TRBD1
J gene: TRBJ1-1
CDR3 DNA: TGTGCCAGTAAAGGGGACAGACTTAACACTGAAGCTTTCTTT
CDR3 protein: CASKGDRLNTEAFF

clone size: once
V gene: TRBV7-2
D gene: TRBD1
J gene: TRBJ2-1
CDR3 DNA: TGTGCCAGCAGCTTGGGGGACAGAGACTACAATGAGCAGTTCTTC
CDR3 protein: CASSLGDRDYNEQFF

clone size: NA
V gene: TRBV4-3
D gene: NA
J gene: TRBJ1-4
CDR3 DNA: TGCGCCAGCAGCCCCCAAGGGAACAGGGCTGAAAAACTGTTTTTT
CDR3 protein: CASSPQGNRAEKLFF

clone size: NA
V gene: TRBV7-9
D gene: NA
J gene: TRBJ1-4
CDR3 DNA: TGTGCCAGCAGCTCGATCCGGGAGGAGGAAAAACTGTTTTTT
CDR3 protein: CASSSIREEEKLFF

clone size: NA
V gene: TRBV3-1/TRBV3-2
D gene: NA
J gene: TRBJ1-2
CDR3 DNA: TGTGCCAGCAGCCAAGCCGCCGGTGGTAATGGCTACACCTTC
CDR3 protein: CASSQAAGGNGYTF

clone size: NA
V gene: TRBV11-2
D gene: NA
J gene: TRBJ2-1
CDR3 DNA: TGTGCCAGCAGCTTGGGAGGAACCTACAATGAGCAGTTCTTC
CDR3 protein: CASSLGGTYNEQFF

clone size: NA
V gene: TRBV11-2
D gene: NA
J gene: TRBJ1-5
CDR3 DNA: TGTGCCAGCAGCTTAGACGCCCCACTGGGCGATCAGCCCCAGCATTTT
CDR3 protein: CASSLDAPLGDQPQHF

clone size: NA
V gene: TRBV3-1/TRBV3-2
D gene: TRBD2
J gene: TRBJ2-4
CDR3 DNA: TGTGCCAGCAGCCTAGGGACTAGCGGTAAAAACATTCAGTACTTC
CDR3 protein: CASSLGTSGKNIQYF

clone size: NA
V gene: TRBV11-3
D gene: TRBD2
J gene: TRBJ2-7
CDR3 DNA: TGTGCCAGCAGCCTAACTAGCGGGGGGAACTACGAGCAGTACTTC
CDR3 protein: CASSLTSGGNYEQYF

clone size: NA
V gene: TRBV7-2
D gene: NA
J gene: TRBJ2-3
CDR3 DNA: TGTGCCAGCAGCTCGGGTCGATGGACAGATACGCAGTATTTT
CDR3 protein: CASSSGRWTDTQYF

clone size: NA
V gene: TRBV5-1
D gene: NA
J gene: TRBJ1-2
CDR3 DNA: TGCGCCAGCAGCTTGGCCGGACCCCAGGGTGGCTACACCTTC
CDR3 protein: CASSLAGPQGGYTF

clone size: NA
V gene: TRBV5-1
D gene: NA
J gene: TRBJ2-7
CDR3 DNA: TGCGCCAGCCGCCCCTTAGGGTTCGACTACGAGCAGTACTTC
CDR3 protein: CASRPLGFDYEQYF